This is a list of T cell receptor beta chains from one sample in a study of cytomegalovirus exposure and HLA in healthy donors. Assay used: immunoSEQ multiplex PCR; TCRdb lists only in-frame clones, some missing. Among tens of thousands of clones listed, 70% to 85% were seen once. The sample was PBMCs. These receptors all come from a man in his forties in good health and CMV-seropositive. CDR3s include the opening cysteine and the closing phenylalanine or tryptophan. D genes are given only for firm matches. A row's size may be missing; if present it is once, few, many or a size class.

D gene	clone size	J gene	V gene	CDR3 protein	CDR3 DNA
TRBD1	NA	TRBJ2-7	TRBV7-9	CASSLGATGGYEQYF	TGTGCCAGCAGCTTAGGTGCGACAGGGGGTTACGAGCAGTACTTC
TRBD1	NA	TRBJ1-1	TRBV7-9	CASSFNMGGQSNTEAFF	TGTGCCAGCAGCTTCAATATGGGGGGACAGTCGAACACTGAAGCTTTCTTT
TRBD2	few	TRBJ2-3	TRBV30	CAGSPGTSGVAADTQYF	TGTGCCGGATCTCCCGGGACTAGCGGGGTGGCGGCAGATACGCAGTATTTT
TRBD1	NA	TRBJ1-1	TRBV6-5	CASGRRQGVLTEAFF	TGTGCCAGCGGTCGCCGACAGGGTGTCTTAACTGAAGCTTTCTTT
TRBD1	NA	TRBJ2-7	TRBV5-6	CASSADRSPISYEQYF	TGTGCCAGCAGCGCGGACAGGAGTCCAATCTCCTACGAGCAGTACTTC
NA	NA	TRBJ1-3	TRBV12-2	CASRSGGLTGNTIYF	TGTGCAAGTCGCTCCGGGGGGCTCACTGGAAACACCATATATTTT
TRBD1	few	TRBJ1-2	TRBV15	CATSAVGQGLGYGYTF	TGTGCCACCAGCGCAGTGGGACAGGGGTTGGGCTATGGCTACACCTTC
TRBD2	few	TRBJ2-3	TRBV30	CAWSVGAGETDTQYF	TGTGCCTGGAGTGTAGGCGCGGGAGAGACAGATACGCAGTATTTT
TRBD2	NA	TRBJ2-5	TRBV7-6	CASSLVSSGGEKTQYF	TGTGCCAGCAGCTTAGTATCCAGCGGGGGTGAAAAGACCCAGTACTTC
NA	NA	TRBJ1-1	TRBV18	CASSPRQDGTEAFF	TGTGCCAGCTCACCACGTCAGGATGGGACTGAAGCTTTCTTT
NA	NA	TRBJ2-4	TRBV5-1	CASSLRAGLAKNIQYF	TGCGCCAGCAGCTTGCGTGCAGGTTTAGCCAAAAACATTCAGTACTTC
NA	NA	TRBJ2-7	TRBV11-2	CASSLPILSAYEQYF	TGTGCCAGCAGCTTACCGATCCTCTCGGCCTACGAGCAGTACTTC
TRBD2	NA	TRBJ2-3	TRBV7-2	CASTYSGGTPDTQYF	TGTGCCAGCACATATAGCGGGGGGACCCCGGATACGCAGTATTTT
TRBD1	NA	TRBJ2-7	TRBV6-5	CASSEGTGYNEQYF	TGTGCCAGCAGTGAAGGGACAGGGTATAACGAGCAGTACTTC
TRBD1	NA	TRBJ1-1	TRBV27	CASRSGTGGVGTEAFF	TGTGCCAGCAGATCCGGGACAGGGGGCGTTGGCACTGAAGCTTTCTTT